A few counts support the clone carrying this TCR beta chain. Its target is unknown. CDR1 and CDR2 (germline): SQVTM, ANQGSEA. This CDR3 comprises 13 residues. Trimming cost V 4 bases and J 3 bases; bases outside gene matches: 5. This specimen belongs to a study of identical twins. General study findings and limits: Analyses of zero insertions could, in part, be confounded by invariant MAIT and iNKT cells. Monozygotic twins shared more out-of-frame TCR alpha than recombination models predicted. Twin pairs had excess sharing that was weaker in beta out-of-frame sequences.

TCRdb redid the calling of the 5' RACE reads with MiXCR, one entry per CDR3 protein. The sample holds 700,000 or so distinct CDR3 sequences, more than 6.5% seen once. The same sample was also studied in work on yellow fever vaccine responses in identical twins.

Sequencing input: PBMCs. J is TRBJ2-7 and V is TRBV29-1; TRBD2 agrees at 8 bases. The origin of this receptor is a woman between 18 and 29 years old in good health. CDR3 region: CSVGREAGYEQYF. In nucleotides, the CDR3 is TGCAGCGTTGGGCGGGAGGCAGGCTACGAGCAGTACTTC.